The present T cell receptor beta chain was sequenced within a study of post-analysis software for immune sequencing data (dated by TCRdb to the mid-2010s). At the level of the whole study: Disease courses on record covered relapsing-remitting, secondary progressive and progressive-relapsing multiple sclerosis, though some patients had no subtype annotation. The patient repertoires were compared against approximately eleven previously published healthy control repertoires obtained from donors aged about 6 to 26 years. A subset of samples was prepared in parallel using single-end sample barcoding, then pooled and co-amplified after Illumina adapter ligation. Points the paper makes about the study in general: Normalized Chao1 diversity was significantly lower in multiple sclerosis patients than controls, suggesting substantial peripheral T-cell clonal expansion. The multiple sclerosis patient group was slightly younger than the control group. Patients showed significantly higher frequencies than controls for several TRBV segments, among them TRBV5-6, TRBV5-1 and TRBV20-1. When samples were clustered directly using the F measure, samples prepared in the same batch co-clustered strongly, which prompted a batch-effect correction.

This clonotype was recorded a few times. Its antigen has not been determined. No much larger clone is present one base from it, and per-base qualities are unavailable. Receptor amplification or capture employed PCR. The reads were generated on an Illumina HiSeq 2500. To reduce PCR and sequencing biases, unique molecular identifiers were incorporated into the TCR beta cDNA libraries. Roughly 0.5 million cDNA molecules were obtained per 1 to 10 million input T cells, so each molecule approximated one T cell. The patient libraries were prepared and sequenced with the same protocol used for the earlier healthy control dataset. Within a given batch, samples were prepared together, multiplexed and sequenced on the same HiSeq lane. The authors' analysis ran thus. Raw barcoded reads were processed with MIGEC, and single-read molecular identifier groups were discarded before consensus assembly and CDR3 extraction. VDJtools was used for post-analysis of the clonotype tables, with diversity normalized by down-sampling every dataset to the smallest sample size. Repertoire overlap clustering matched CDR3 amino acid but not nucleotide sequences to correct batch-related cross-sample contamination. Using fastp trimming at Q25 and MiXCR clonotype assembly, TCRdb reanalyzed the public sequencing data and kept in-frame beta chains. Here each entry gathers all rows of one CDR3 protein and keeps the most common genes and DNA. Here the V and J calls rest on TCRdb's processing, not on the authors' analysis. The sample includes around 160,000 distinct CDR3 sequences, with around 34% observed a single time. 25% to 35% of the sample lies in the top ten.

The time point label here, explained by the study, means: second blood draw from one MS patient after hematopoietic stem cell transplantation. To demonstrate the VDJtools post-analysis software, the study profiled TCR beta repertoires from the peripheral blood of 13 young patients with multiple sclerosis. Multiple sclerosis patients were children and adolescents aged roughly 6 to 16 years. Including cysteine and phenylalanine, the CDR3 has 12 amino acids. The read is trimmed to its CDR3 DNA, 36 bases read in frame from base 1. According to the germline V gene, CDR1 reads SGHTA and CDR2 reads FQGNSA. V loses 1 base, J loses 11 bases, and the germline ends lie 9 bases apart.

The chain joins TRBV7-2 to TRBJ2-1, with no reliable assignment of the D segment. The TCR comes from a girl aged 5-17 years with multiple sclerosis. Donor details come from another sample of the same person, matched by shared clones. Sequenced here: blood, sampled after autologous hematopoietic stem cell transplantation. The CDR3: CASSLDASKQFF. DNA sequence: TGTGCCAGCAGCTTAGATGCCTCAAAGCAGTTCTTC.